The TCR beta chain under discussion was sequenced for a study of regulatory T cells in long-lasting Graves disease. This CDR3 is built from 15 residues. V was shortened by 3 bases and J by 4 bases, with 15 bases between the two germline ends. Germline V lookup: CDR1 SGHTA, CDR2 FQGNSA. Time point: newly diagnosed GD, antithyroid drugs for less than 3 months. Researchers made the TCR library from RNA that was extracted from PBMCs. In Xi'an, China, an endocrinology department was the source of patients. To make TCR beta libraries, researchers used iRepertoire HTBI primers and Arm-PCR of CDR3 regions. TCRdb independently ran MiXCR on the multiplex PCR reads; one entry per CDR3 protein. The sample contains over 450,000 distinct CDR3 sequences, approximately 12% of which appear only once. This clonotype showed up many times. The same sample was also used in a study of T cells in Graves' hyperthyroidism and ophthalmopathy.

The sequence came from a woman in her thirties with Graves disease. The rearrangement joins TRBV7-2 to TRBJ2-5, with D tentatively TRBD1 (7 bases). The sample was peripheral blood mononuclear cells (PBMCs), taken at new diagnosis, from a patient treated with antithyroid drugs. CDR3 amino acids: CASSLEGARVETQYF. The CDR3 coding sequence is TGTGCCAGCAGCTTGGAGGGGGCGCGGGTAGAGACCCAGTACTTC.